This section outlines one T cell receptor (beta chain) sequence together with its context. Its cognate antigen has yet to be identified. Base quality data are lacking; no much larger clone is found one base away. These data belong to a study of shared clonotypes between healthy human individuals (dated by TCRdb to between 2020 and 2021). Regarding the complete study: The cohort included a few men and a couple of women between 18 and 49 years of age. The study deeply sequenced blood TCR repertoires of roughly five healthy adults to estimate repertoire size and the extent of clonotype sharing between individuals. Leukapheresis yielded between about 0.85 and 10 billion PBMCs per donor. Per donor, three plates each were used for CD4 naive and CD4 memory, two for CD8 naive, and one for CD8 memory. To increase sequencing depth and limit assay-specific biases, TCR repertoire library preparation and sequencing were carried out by different laboratories using diverse techniques.

Overall results and qualifications from the work: Because the study included a small number of donors, the genetic and exposure-history diversity represented was limited. Incomplete sequencing was indicated by rarefaction of sorted-subset datasets, despite the large sequencing depth. Pairwise subsampling indicated that sequencing depth was expected to affect the degree of clonotype sharing among donors. Only blood was sampled, and tissue TCR repertoires likely differ from those in blood. Compared with non-shared clonotypes, clonotypes shared by all four sorted-subset donors had higher generation probabilities. Naive subsets generally had larger estimated clonotype richness than memory subsets. Across a few donors, approximately 4.6% of naive CD4, roughly 3.8% of naive CD8, approximately 2.5% of memory CD4, and about 0.44% of memory CD8 clonotypes were shared.

The trim is 5 bases for V and 3 bases for J, with a gap of 13 bases between the germline ends. The CDR3 starts with the cysteine, ends with the phenylalanine, and has 15 residues. Only the CDR3 region is kept as DNA, spanning 45 bases read in frame from base 1. Taken from the germline V gene, the CDR1 and CDR2 loops are MGHDK and SYGVNS. Donors were healthy HIV-negative adults with no recently reported acute infections or vaccinations. Every donor was a Caucasian adult living in Nashville, Tennessee, USA. CD4+ T cells were enriched through magnetic negative selection, after which naive cells were positively selected on CD45RA and the remaining negative fraction served as the memory subset. Blood was obtained by leukapheresis, after which PBMCs were separated by Ficoll-Histopaque density gradient centrifugation and cryopreserved in liquid nitrogen vapor phase. Analytical flow cytometry was used to check the purity and quantity of each magnetically sorted T cell population. Each sorted fraction had its genomic DNA isolated and then quantified by UV absorbance on a Nanodrop 2000c.

TCR CDR3 regions were amplified from genomic DNA by multiplex PCR using the deep immunoSEQ assay. For each cell subset, the extracted genomic DNA was distributed evenly across all wells of several immunoSEQ 96-well plates, and each plate served as one replicate. For sorted subsets, around 200 ng genomic DNA, equal to 25,000 to 35,000 T cell genomes, was loaded into each replicate PCR. The purified libraries were quantified using a Qubit 3.0 fluorometer, sized with a Bioanalyzer 2100, and then quantified again using the KAPA Library Quantification kit. Each immunoSEQ 96-well plate was sequenced on its own single-read 150-cycle Illumina NextSeq 550 flow cell. Concerning the study's data processing: The immunoSEQ output contained only junctional sequences without quality scores, so filtering could not match that applied to full-length reads. To assign V/J genes and CDR3, sequences were annotated using PyIR, a Python wrapper for IgBLAST v1.9, with IMGT germline references. Reads were removed for weak V/J assignments (E-value above 1e-6), missing CDR3, stop codons, out-of-frame junctions, or ambiguous translated residues. V3J clonotypes were defined as sequences sharing the same inferred V gene, J gene, and CDR3 amino acid sequence. To compute the percentage overlap between repertoires, the number of shared unique clonotypes was divided by the size of the smaller repertoire. Richness of each repertoire was evaluated using RTK rarefaction, the Chao1 estimator, and Recon v2.1 estimates of unobserved clonotypes. Generation probabilities for all TCRbeta clonotypes obtained by the gDNA method from a handful of donors were computed using OLGA. TCRdb limited this immuneACCESS table to in-frame rearrangements with V and J called. A share of clones is missing; checked studies link under half to unresolved V genes, and the rest is unexplained. That table supplies the V and J calls and clone size; D and trimming were determined from the DNA. The sample includes over a million clones, with around 74% observed a single time. The leading ten clones occupy approximately 1.5% of the sample.

The TCR sequence derives from a young man in good health. The chain employs TRBV25-1 and TRBJ2-2; the D gene is possibly TRBD1 or TRBD2, each agreeing over 5 bases. What was sequenced was memory CD4+ T cells sorted from blood. This specimen's cell subset or site label, per the study, means: CD45RA-negative fraction. The CDR3 sequence is CASSSRGRDTGELFF. The DNA sequence is given as TGTGCCAGCAGTTCCCGGGGCCGGGACACCGGGGAGCTGTTTTTT.